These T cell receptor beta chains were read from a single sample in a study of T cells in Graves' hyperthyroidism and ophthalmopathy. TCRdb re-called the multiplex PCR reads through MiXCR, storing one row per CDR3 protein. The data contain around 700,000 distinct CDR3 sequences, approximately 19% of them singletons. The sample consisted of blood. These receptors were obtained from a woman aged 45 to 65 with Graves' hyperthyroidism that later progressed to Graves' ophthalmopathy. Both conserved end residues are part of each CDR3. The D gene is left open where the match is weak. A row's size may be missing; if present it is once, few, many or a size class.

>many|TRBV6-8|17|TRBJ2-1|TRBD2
TGTGCCAGCAGACCGAAACTGCGGACTAGCGGAAGCAATGAGCAGTTCTTC
CASRPKLRTSGSNEQFF
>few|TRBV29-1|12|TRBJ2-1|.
TGCAGCACCCCTCGGGGGACGGATGAGCAGTTCTTC
CSTPRGTDEQFF
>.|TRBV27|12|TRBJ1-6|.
TGTGCCAGCAGCGGAGCGACAGGCGGGCTCCACTTT
CASSGATGGLHF
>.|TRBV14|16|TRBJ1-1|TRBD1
TGTGCCAGCAGCCAAGACCGCAGGGGGGTGAACACTGAAGCTTTCTTT
CASSQDRRGVNTEAFF
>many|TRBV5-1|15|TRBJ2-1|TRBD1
TGCGCCAGCAGCTTGTGGACAGGGGATCCGAATGAGCAGTTCTTC
CASSLWTGDPNEQFF
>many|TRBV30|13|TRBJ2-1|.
TGTGCCTGCCCCGCACCGGAATACAATGAGCAGTTCTTC
CACPAPEYNEQFF
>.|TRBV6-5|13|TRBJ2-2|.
TGTGCCAGCAGCTACAAGGTAACCGGGGAGCTGTTTTTT
CASSYKVTGELFF
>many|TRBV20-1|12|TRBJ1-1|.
TGCAGTGCTCGGGACGGCAACACTGAAGCTTTCTTT
CSARDGNTEAFF
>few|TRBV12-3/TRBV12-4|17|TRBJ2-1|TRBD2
TGTGCCAGCAGTTTTTTTAGCGGGAGGCTAGCGGGAAATGAGCAGTTCTTC
CASSFFSGRLAGNEQFF
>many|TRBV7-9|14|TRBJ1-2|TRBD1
TGTGCCAGCAGCTCGCTAGACAGGGACTATGGCTACACCTTC
CASSSLDRDYGYTF
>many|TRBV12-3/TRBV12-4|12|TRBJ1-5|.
TGTGCCAGCAGTTCGGGACTCCAGCCCCAGCATTTT
CASSSGLQPQHF
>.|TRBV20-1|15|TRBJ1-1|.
TGCAGTGCTAGAGATCTTTCGGGTATGAACACTGAAGCTTTCTTT
CSARDLSGMNTEAFF
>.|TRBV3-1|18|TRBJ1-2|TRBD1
TGTGCCAGCAGCCAAGTCGGACAGGGGTCCTCCATCCTATATGGCTACACCTTC
CASSQVGQGSSILYGYTF
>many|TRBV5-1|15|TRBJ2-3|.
TGCGCCAGCGGACATACGGGACAAAGCACAGATACGCAGTATTTT
CASGHTGQSTDTQYF
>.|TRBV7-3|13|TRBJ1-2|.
TGTGCCAGCAGTCCCGGTAGGGAGAATGGCTACACCTTC
CASSPGRENGYTF
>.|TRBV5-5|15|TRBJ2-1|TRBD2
TGTGCCAGCAGCTTCTGGACTAGCGGGGGTGGTGGGCAGTTCTTC
CASSFWTSGGGGQFF
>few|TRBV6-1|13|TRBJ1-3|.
TGTGCCAGCGGGGGTCAAGCTGGAAACACCATATATTTT
CASGGQAGNTIYF
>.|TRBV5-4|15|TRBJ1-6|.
TGTGCCAGCAGCGCTGGAGTAGGCGAGAATTCACCCCTCCACTTT
CASSAGVGENSPLHF
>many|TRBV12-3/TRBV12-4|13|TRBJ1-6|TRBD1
TGTGCCACGACGACAGGGAGGGTTTCACCCCTCCACTTT
CATTTGRVSPLHF
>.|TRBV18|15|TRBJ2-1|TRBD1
TGTGCCAGCTCACAGGACAGGGGGACCCACAATGAGCAGTTCTTC
CASSQDRGTHNEQFF
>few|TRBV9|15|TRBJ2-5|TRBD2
TGTGCCAGCAGCGCTAGCGGGGGGCTCCAAGAGACCCAGTACTTC
CASSASGGLQETQYF
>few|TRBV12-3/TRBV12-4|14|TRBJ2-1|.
TGTGCCAGCGCCCGGGGGAACTCCTACAATGAGCAGTTCTTC
CASARGNSYNEQFF
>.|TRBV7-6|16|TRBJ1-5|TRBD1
TGTGCCAGCAGCCTAAGGCCGGACAGGGGAAATCAGCCCCAGCATTTT
CASSLRPDRGNQPQHF
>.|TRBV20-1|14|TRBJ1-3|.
TGCAGTGCTTCCCGGAGGGATGGAGGAAACACCATATATTTT
CSASRRDGGNTIYF
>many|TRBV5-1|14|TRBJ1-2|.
TGTGCCAGCAGCTTGGGTGGTACCAGCTATGGCTACACCTTC
CASSLGGTSYGYTF
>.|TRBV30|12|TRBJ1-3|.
TGTGCCTGGGGGGGAAACGGAAACACCATATATTTT
CAWGGNGNTIYF
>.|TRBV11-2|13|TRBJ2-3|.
TGTGCCAGCAGCCTCTATAGCCCCGGTACGCAGTATTTT
CASSLYSPGTQYF
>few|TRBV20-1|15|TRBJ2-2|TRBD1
TGCAGTGCGACCGGGACAGGGGAGAACACCGGGGAGCTGTTTTTT
CSATGTGENTGELFF
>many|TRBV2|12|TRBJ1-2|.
TGTGCCAGCAGAGAGGACAGCTATGGCTACACCTTC
CASREDSYGYTF
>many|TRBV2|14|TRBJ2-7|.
TGTGCCAGCACCCAGCCAGGGGTTGACTACGAGCAGTACTTC
CASTQPGVDYEQYF
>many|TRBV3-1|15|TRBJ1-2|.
TGTGCCAGCAGCCAAGTGGCCCAGGGTGTGAGCGGCTACACCTTC
CASSQVAQGVSGYTF
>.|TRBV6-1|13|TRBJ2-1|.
TGTGCCAGCATCTCAACGGGGTGGGCTGAGCAGTTCTTC
CASISTGWAEQFF
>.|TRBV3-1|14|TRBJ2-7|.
TGTGCCAGCAGCCAAGATCGGCAAACCTACGAGCAGTACTTC
CASSQDRQTYEQYF
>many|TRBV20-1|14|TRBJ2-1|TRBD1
TGCAGTGCTAGAAGACCGACAGGGTACAATGAGCAGTTCTTC
CSARRPTGYNEQFF
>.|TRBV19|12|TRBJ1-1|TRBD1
TGTGCCAGTAGACAGGGGGCAACTGAAGCTTTCTTT
CASRQGATEAFF
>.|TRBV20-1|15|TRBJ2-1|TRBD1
TGCAGTGCAGGTACCGGGACAGGGGGTTACAATGAGCAGTTCTTC
CSAGTGTGGYNEQFF
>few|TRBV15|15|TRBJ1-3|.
TGTGCCACCAGCAGAGACAGGGCCTCTGGAAACACCATATATTTT
CATSRDRASGNTIYF
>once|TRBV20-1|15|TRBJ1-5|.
TGCAGTGCTTCAACAGGGTTATATAGCAATCAGCCCCAGCATTTT
CSASTGLYSNQPQHF
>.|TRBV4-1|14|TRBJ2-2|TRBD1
TGCGCCAGCACCCGTGACAGGGGTGCCGGGGAGCTGTTTTTT
CASTRDRGAGELFF
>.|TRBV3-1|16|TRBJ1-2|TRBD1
TGTGCCAGCAGCGACAGGGACATAGGGAAGAGCTATGGCTACACCTTC
CASSDRDIGKSYGYTF
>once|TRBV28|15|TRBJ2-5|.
TGTGCCAGCAGTTTTTCGGGGCGCTCCCTAGAGACCCAGTACTTC
CASSFSGRSLETQYF
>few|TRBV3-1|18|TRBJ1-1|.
TGTGCCAGCAGCCACGGAACTACAGGGTCCCTATTGTACACTGAAGCTTTCTTT
CASSHGTTGSLLYTEAFF
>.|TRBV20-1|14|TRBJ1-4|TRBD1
TGCAGTGCTACCGTCAGGGGGTCGCACCAAAAACTGTTTTTT
CSATVRGSHQKLFF
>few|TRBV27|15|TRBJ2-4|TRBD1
TGTGCCAGCAGTTTAGACCGCGGCCGGGACAGCCAAGTGTACTTC
CASSLDRGRDSQVYF
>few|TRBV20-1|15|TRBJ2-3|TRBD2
TGCAGTGCTACCACCGGGACTAGCTTCGCAGATACGCAGTATTTT
CSATTGTSFADTQYF
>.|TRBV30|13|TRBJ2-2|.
TGTGCCTGGAGTGTTATGGGTGCCGGGGAGCTGTTTTTT
CAWSVMGAGELFF
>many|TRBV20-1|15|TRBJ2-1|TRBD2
TGCAATGCTAGAGAGTCGGGGGGGGATTACAATGAGCAGTTCTTC
CNARESGGDYNEQFF
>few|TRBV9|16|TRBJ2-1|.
TGTGCCAGCAGCGTAGGTGGCAGTCTCTCCTACAATGAGCAGTTCTTC
CASSVGGSLSYNEQFF
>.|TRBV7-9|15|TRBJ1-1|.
TGTGCCAGCAGCTTAGCGATGGGTGGGTTCACTGAAGCTTTCTTT
CASSLAMGGFTEAFF
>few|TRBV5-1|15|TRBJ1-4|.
TGCGCCAGCAGCTTGAGTGGGCTGGCTAATGAAAAACTGTTTTTT
CASSLSGLANEKLFF
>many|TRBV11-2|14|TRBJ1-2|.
TGTGCCAGCATCCCTGGGCAGGGGACATATGGCTACACCTTC
CASIPGQGTYGYTF
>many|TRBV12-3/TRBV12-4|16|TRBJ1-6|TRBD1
TGTGCCAGCAGTTCCAGTGCCGGGACAGAAAATTCACCCCTCCACTTT
CASSSSAGTENSPLHF